These 27 T cell receptor beta chains originate from one sample sequenced in a study of beta chain features in type 1 diabetes. The sequenced template was cDNA made from the entire isolated RNA. This table comes from immunoSEQ multiplex PCR, and its TCRdb copy is limited to in-frame clones, with some not included. The sample consists of approximately 84,000 clones, around a third of them appearing once. The sequenced sample consisted of stem cell memory CD4+ T cells from blood. The receptors were sampled from a woman younger than 35 in good health.

This clone was picked up a small number of times. V is TRBV29-1 and J is TRBJ1-4, with a tentative D call TRBD1 (5 bases). V was cut by 7 bases and J by 8 bases, with 14 bases left in between. The CDR3 length is 12 residues. The germline V gene encodes CDR1 SQVTM and CDR2 ANQGSEA. CDR3 sequence reads: CSAGWRGEKLFF. In DNA, the CDR3 is TGCAGCGCCGGGTGGCGGGGCGAAAAACTGTTTTTT.

This chain connects TRBV18 to TRBJ2-5; no reliable D call. The J call may be incorrect, as the DNA end agrees better with TRBJ2-7. Germline loops: CDR1 KGHSH, CDR2 LQKENI. The CDR3 extends over 14 amino acids. CDR3 residues: CASSSGRAWGEQYF. In DNA form, the CDR3 reads TGTGCCAGCTCATCAGGACGGGCCTGGGGCGAGCAGTACTTC.

This clone was seen a few times. The chain is built from TRBV7-2 and TRBJ2-6, with 9 bases matching TRBD1. The CDR3 runs 16 residues. The V gene's germline CDR1 is SGHTA and CDR2 FQGNSA. J gave up 2 bases and V 5 bases, and 4 bases lay outside the gene matches. The CDR3 DNA follows: TGTGCCAGCAGCCGTACAGGGGGCGCTGGGGCCAACGTCCTGACTTTC. This gives the protein CASSRTGGAGANVLTF.

The chain is built from TRBV25-1 and TRBJ2-6; tentative D call: TRBD1 (6 bases). From germline, CDR1 is MGHDK and CDR2 SYGVNS. Trimming removed 2 bases from V and 0 bases from J, with 8 bases in between. CDR3 length equals 16 residues. The CDR3 DNA follows: TGTGCCAGCAGTGAAGGGGGCCTCTCTGGGGCCAACGTCCTGACTTTC. Protein product: CASSEGGLSGANVLTF.

The gene calls are TRBV7-6 and TRBJ1-1; D call uncertain. The germline CDR1 and CDR2 sequences are SGHVS and FNYEAQ. The V end was cut by 1 base, the J end by 2 bases, with 5 bases between. The CDR3 sequence is 13 residues long. CDR3 loop: CASSLDVNTEAFF. In DNA, the CDR3 is TGTGCCAGCAGCTTAGATGTAAACACTGAAGCTTTCTTT.

This clone has ten or more counts. The V gene is TRBV10-3, the J gene TRBJ2-2, with 8 bases matching TRBD1. Germline V gene sequence: CDR1 ENHRY, CDR2 SYGVKD. J gave up 2 bases and V 6 bases, and 8 bases lay outside the gene matches. CDR3 length: 16 amino acids. The CDR3 sequence is CAIREPQGDNTGELFF. CDR3 sequence (DNA): TGTGCCATCAGAGAACCACAGGGGGATAACACCGGGGAGCTGTTTTTT.

The gene calls are TRBV7-8 and TRBJ1-1, with D hard to call. This CDR3 is built from 13 residues. CDR1 and CDR2 (germline): SGHVS, FQNEAQ. With 4 bases removed from V and 0 bases from J, the gap between germline ends came to 6 bases. CDR3 sequence reads: CASSSSLNTEAFF. CDR3 sequence (DNA): TGTGCCAGCAGCTCTAGCCTGAACACTGAAGCTTTCTTT.

The rearrangement links TRBV5-1 to TRBJ1-1; D is unclear. The ends were cut back, 4 bases at V and 6 bases at J, with 19 bases in the middle. Germline values: CDR1 SGHRS, CDR2 YFSETQ. This CDR3 contains 15 residues. CDR3 sequence (DNA): TGCGCCAGCAGCCGATTGGAGAGGGATAGGGCTGAAGCTTTCTTT. Translated, it gives CASSRLERDRAEAFF. Full variable domain (remainder filled in from reference TRBV5-1 and TRBJ1-1): KAGVTQTPRYLIKTRGQQVTLSCSPISGHRSVSWYQQTPGQGLQFLFEYFSETQRNKGNFPGRFSGRQFSNSRSEMNVSTLELGDSALYLCASSRLERDRAEAFFGQGTRLTVV.

This clone was seen only a few times. This chain uses TRBV4-3 with TRBJ2-1, with D perhaps matching TRBD1 (7 bases). V was pared by 3 bases and J by 8 bases, with 20 bases between. From germline, CDR1 is LGHNA and CDR2 YSLEER. The CDR3 spans 16 residues. The CDR3: CASSHIYSGGIDEQFF. CDR3 DNA: TGCGCCAGCAGCCACATTTATTCAGGGGGGATCGATGAGCAGTTCTTC.

V gene TRBV5-1 combines with J gene TRBJ2-1; D is possibly TRBD2 (6 bases). The CDR3 totals 13 residues. Looked up from germline, CDR1 is SGHRS and CDR2 is YFSETQ. V was shortened by 0 bases and J by 10 bases, with 11 bases between the two germline ends. This CDR3 is CASSLASGPEQFF. DNA for the CDR3: TGCGCCAGCAGCTTGGCCAGCGGGCCAGAGCAGTTCTTC.

This clone was observed many times. The genes are TRBV7-2 and TRBJ2-1; 7 nucleotides match TRBD1. The CDR3 is 13 residues long. V trimming: 3 bases; J trimming: 10 bases; junction bases outside the gene matches: 6. From germline, CDR1 is SGHTA and CDR2 FQGNSA. In DNA form, the CDR3 reads TGTGCCAGCAGCTTCGACAGGGCTCGAGAGCAGTTCTTC. Its translation is CASSFDRAREQFF. Looking up the rest from reference TRBV7-2 and TRBJ2-1 gives the full variable domain: GAGVSQSPSNKVTEKGKDVELRCDPISGHTALYWYRQSLGQGLEFLIYFQGNSAPDKSGLPSDRFSAERTGGSVSTLTIQRTQQEDSAVYLCASSFDRAREQFFGPGTRLTVL.

This clone has more than one count but fewer than ten. The rearrangement joins TRBV30 to TRBJ2-7, with D perhaps TRBD1 (6 bases). The CDR3 is made up of 13 amino acids. The germline V gene has CDR1 GTSNPN and CDR2 SVGIG (reference sequence). With 5 bases removed from V and 2 bases from J, the gap between germline ends came to 13 bases. Written as DNA, the CDR3 is TGTGCCTGGGGGGCTAGGGGGACCTACGAGCAGTACTTC. Protein: CAWGARGTYEQYF.

This clone was recorded at least ten times. The rearrangement joins TRBV9 to TRBJ1-6; possibly TRBD1 for D (6 bases). V was clipped by 1 base and J by 9 bases, with 11 bases between them. CDR3 length: 14 amino acids. The germline V gene has CDR1 SGDLS and CDR2 YYNGEE. CDR3 amino acids: CASSVTGMGSPLHF. CDR3 in DNA: TGTGCCAGCAGCGTAACAGGGATGGGTTCACCCCTCCACTTT.

This clone was seen a handful of times. J is TRBJ1-1 and V is TRBV11-1; no reliable D call. Per germline, CDR1 SGHAT and CDR2 FQDESV (reference sequence). Trimming took off 1 base at V and 1 base at J, with 10 bases between the two ends. This CDR3 region has 15 residues. The CDR3 bases are TGTGCCAGCAGCTTAGGCGGGCAGACGAACACTGAAGCTTTCTTT. It specifies CASSLGGQTNTEAFF.

The rearrangement links TRBV27 to TRBJ1-1, with D possibly being TRBD1 (5 bases). CDR1 is MNHEY and CDR2 is SMNVEV in the germline V gene (reference sequence). This CDR3 region has 14 residues. V was clipped by 2 bases and J by 6 bases, with 13 bases between them. The CDR3 DNA is TGTGCCAGCAGTTTAGGGGGGAGGAGACCTGAAGCTTTCTTT. This sequence encodes CASSLGGRRPEAFF.

The chain combines TRBV6-1 with TRBJ1-2, with D maybe TRBD1 (6 bases). CDR1 and CDR2 (germline): MNHNS, SASEGT. The V end lost 3 bases, the J end lost 5 bases, and 7 bases lay between the germline ends. The CDR3 is 12 amino acids. The CDR3 DNA reads as TGTGCCAGCAGTGAGGGGGCGTATGGCTACACCTTC. Translating it yields CASSEGAYGYTF.

This clone occurred a few times. V usage is TRBV2 and J usage is TRBJ2-6; no clear D gene. The V gene lost 6 bases and the J gene lost 3 bases, with 12 bases spanning the gap. This CDR3 comprises 15 residues. CDR1 is SNHLY, CDR2 FYNNEI, per germline. CDR3 in DNA: TGTGCCAGCAGCCCCGACGGGTTTGGGGCCAACGTCCTGACTTTC. It encodes CASSPDGFGANVLTF.

This clone was recorded once. The chain employs TRBV6-5 and TRBJ2-7, with D possibly being TRBD2 (5 bases). This CDR3 region has 16 residues. V was cut by 0 bases and J by 6 bases, with 18 bases left in between. In germline, CDR1 is MNHEY, CDR2 SVGAGI. CDR3 protein: CASSYSRGEGASEQYF. CDR3 nucleotides: TGTGCCAGCAGTTACTCCCGCGGAGAGGGTGCTAGCGAGCAGTACTTC.

The J gene is TRBJ2-3, the V gene TRBV19, with TRBD2 as a possible D gene (6 bases). The V end lost 5 bases, the J end lost 4 bases, and 13 bases lay between the germline ends. This CDR3 is built from 14 residues. Germline V gene data show CDR1 as LNHDA and CDR2 as SQIVND (reference sequence). The CDR3 DNA reads as TGTGCCAGTAGTTTAGGGACTCGCGCAGATACGCAGTATTTT. The encoded protein is CASSLGTRADTQYF.

The V gene is TRBV10-3, the J gene TRBJ1-1; no clear D. The CDR3 contains 14 residues. The germline gives CDR1 ENHRY, CDR2 SYGVKD. The germline V and J ends were trimmed by 2 bases and 1 base, with 8 bases remaining between them. The CDR3 DNA sequence: TGTGCCATCAGTGAGCGCACAGAGAACACTGAAGCTTTCTTT. This sequence encodes CAISERTENTEAFF.

V is TRBV5-1 and J is TRBJ1-1, with a tentative D call TRBD1 (6 bases). Germline V lookup: CDR1 SGHRS, CDR2 YFSETQ. Trimming cost V 3 bases and J 0 bases, with 12 bases left between them. There are 15 residues in the CDR3. This CDR3 is CASSSTGTLNTEAFF. The DNA of the CDR3 is TGCGCCAGCAGCTCGACCGGGACATTGAACACTGAAGCTTTCTTT.

The chain joins TRBV2 to TRBJ2-7, with 8 positions matching TRBD2. The ends lost 3 bases at V and 7 bases at J; junction bases unmatched: 11. The CDR3 has 15 amino acids. The germline CDR1 and CDR2 sequences are SNHLY and FYNNEI. CDR3 region: CASSDDGGALGEQYF. As DNA, the CDR3 is TGTGCCAGCAGTGACGACGGGGGGGCCCTGGGGGAGCAGTACTTC.

The chain is built from TRBV7-2 and TRBJ2-1; perhaps TRBD2 as D (5 bases). Between the trimmed V and J ends, which lost 6 bases and 7 bases, there was a span of 13 bases. CDR3 size: 13 residues. Germline V CDR1 and CDR2: SGHTA, FQGNSA. The CDR3 DNA reads TGTGCCAGCAGGTCCGGGGAGTGGAATGAGCAGTTCTTC. This sequence encodes CASRSGEWNEQFF. The complete variable domain, with remaining parts taken from reference TRBV7-2 and TRBJ2-1, reads GAGVSQSPSNKVTEKGKDVELRCDPISGHTALYWYRQSLGQGLEFLIYFQGNSAPDKSGLPSDRFSAERTGGSVSTLTIQRTQQEDSAVYLCASRSGEWNEQFFGPGTRLTVL.

This clone turned up a few times. The chain uses TRBV7-8 and TRBJ2-2; 9 bases fit TRBD1. The germline V gene has CDR1 SGHVS and CDR2 FQNEAQ. The CDR3 loop spans 14 amino acids. The junction had 4 bases not matched to a gene; V was cut back by 5 bases and J by 6 bases. CDR3 in amino acids: CASSPGQGSGELFF. The CDR3 bases are TGTGCCAGCAGCCCGGGACAGGGCTCCGGGGAGCTGTTTTTT.

The chain employs TRBV28 and TRBJ1-2, with 10 bases that match TRBD1. V trimming: 4 bases; J trimming: 5 bases; junction bases outside the gene matches: 4. Germline lookup yields CDR1 MDHEN and CDR2 SYDVKM. The CDR3 consists of 14 residues. The CDR3 DNA sequence: TGTGCCAGCAGTTACTCGGGACAGGGGTATGGCTACACCTTC. It translates to CASSYSGQGYGYTF.

This sequence joins TRBV5-1 and TRBJ2-5; 14 nucleotides match TRBD2. The germline gives CDR1 SGHRS, CDR2 YFSETQ. Germline trimming cut 7 bases from V and 5 bases from J; bases unmatched to any gene: 7. The CDR3 is 15 residues long. CDR3 in amino acids: CASVTSGGATETQYF. Written as DNA, the CDR3 is TGCGCCAGCGTGACTAGCGGGGGGGCTACGGAGACCCAGTACTTC.

V and J are TRBV5-1 and TRBJ2-3; D is undetermined. V lost 0 bases to trimming and J lost 2 bases, with 10 bases between them. This CDR3 is built from 15 residues. Germline V gene sequence: CDR1 SGHRS, CDR2 YFSETQ. The CDR3, as DNA: TGCGCCAGCAGCTTGGCCGCACAGTCCACAGATACGCAGTATTTT. Its translation: CASSLAAQSTDTQYF.